Sequencing of this T cell receptor beta chain was carried out in a study of CD8+ T cells in alopecia areata. Study-level information: Treated patients swallowed 5 to 10 mg of oral tofacitinib twice daily. After 6 to 18 months of tofacitinib, follow-up continued 6 months off drug. Findings of the study overall: Besides other cells, scalp samples also yield sequences of resident alphabeta T cells from normal skin.

Comments on this clone: Its target is unknown.

Germline CDR1 is MGHRA and CDR2 is YSYEKL. Between the trimmed V and J ends, which lost 1 base and 0 bases, there was a span of 7 bases. The CDR3 length is 15 residues. Researchers picked out CD4+ and CD8+ T cells from PBMCs by sorting. Following RNA extraction, reverse transcription yielded cDNA that acted as the sequencing template. The protocol was immunoSEQ multiplex PCR, while the TCRdb copy is restricted to in-frame clones and leaves out a portion. The sample holds about 98,000 clones; nearly 45% are singletons and the top ten take 0.79%. The sample taken for sequencing was CD4+ T cells sorted from blood. The rearrangement links TRBV4-1 to TRBJ1-5; no clear D gene. The sequence derives from a human donor with alopecia areata. CDR3 in amino acids: CASSQGDHSNQPQHF. In DNA form, the CDR3 reads TGCGCCAGCAGCCAAGGGGATCATAGCAATCAGCCCCAGCATTTT.